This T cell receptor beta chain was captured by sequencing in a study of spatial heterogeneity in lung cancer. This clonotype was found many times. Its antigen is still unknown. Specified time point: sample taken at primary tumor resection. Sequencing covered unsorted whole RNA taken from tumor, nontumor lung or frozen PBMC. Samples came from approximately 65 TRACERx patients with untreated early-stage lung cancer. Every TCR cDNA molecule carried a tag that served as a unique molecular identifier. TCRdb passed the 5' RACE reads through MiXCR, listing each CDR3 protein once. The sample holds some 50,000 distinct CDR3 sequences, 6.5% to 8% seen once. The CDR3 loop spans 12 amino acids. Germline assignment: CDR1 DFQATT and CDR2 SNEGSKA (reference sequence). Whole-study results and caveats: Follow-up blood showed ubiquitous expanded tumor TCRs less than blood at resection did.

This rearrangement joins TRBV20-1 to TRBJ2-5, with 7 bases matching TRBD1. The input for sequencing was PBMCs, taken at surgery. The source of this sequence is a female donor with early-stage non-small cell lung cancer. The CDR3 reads CSPTGLQETQYF. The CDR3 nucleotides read TGCAGCCCGACAGGGCTGCAAGAGACCCAGTACTTC.